This T cell receptor beta chain comes out of a study of cytomegalovirus exposure and HLA in healthy donors. This CDR3 has 13 residues. Per germline, CDR1 SGHNT and CDR2 YENEEA. The trim removed 5 bases at V and 3 bases at J, leaving 2 bases unmatched. The PCR ran on 60 Vbeta and 13 Jbeta primers. The method was immunoSEQ multiplex PCR; TCRdb's version includes in-frame clones alone and lacks a portion of them. The sample has around 110,000 clones; roughly 73% are singletons. The sequence was collected from a man aged 40-50 years in good health and CMV-seronegative. The rearrangement links TRBV11-3 to TRBJ2-5; 8 bases map to TRBD1. Sequencing used PBMCs. The CDR3 DNA is TGTGCCAGCAGCCCGACAGGGGAAGAGACCCAGTACTTC. This codes for CASSPTGEETQYF.